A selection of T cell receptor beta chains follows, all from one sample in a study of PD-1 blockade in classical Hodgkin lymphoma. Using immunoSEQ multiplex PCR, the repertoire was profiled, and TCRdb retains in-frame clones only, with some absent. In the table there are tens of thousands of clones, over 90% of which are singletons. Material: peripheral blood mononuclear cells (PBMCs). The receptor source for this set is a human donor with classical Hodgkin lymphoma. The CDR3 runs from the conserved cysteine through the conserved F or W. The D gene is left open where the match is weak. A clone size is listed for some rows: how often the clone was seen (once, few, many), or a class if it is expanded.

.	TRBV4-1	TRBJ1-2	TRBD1	TGCGCCAGCAGCCAAGAAAGGGGCCTCGGACAGGGGGCAGGTGGCTACACCTTC	CASSQERGLGQGAGGYTF
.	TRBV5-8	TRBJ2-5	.	TGTGCCAGCAGCTTGTACGAGGGGCAGGGGGAGACCCAGTACTTC	CASSLYEGQGETQYF
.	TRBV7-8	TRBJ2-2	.	TGTGCCAGCAGCCCCATCCCACTTAACGTCAACACCGGGGAGCTGTTTTTT	CASSPIPLNVNTGELFF
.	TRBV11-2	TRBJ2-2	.	TGTGCCAGCAGCAGAACAGGGCCCTACACCGGGGAGCTGTTTTTT	CASSRTGPYTGELFF
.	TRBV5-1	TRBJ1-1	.	TGCGCCAGCAGCTTGACGACAGCGGGGGACACTGAAGCTTTCTTT	CASSLTTAGDTEAFF
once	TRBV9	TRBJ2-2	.	TGTGCCAGCTCACAGGGCCCCTCCCCCGGGGAGCTGTTTTTT	CASSQGPSPGELFF
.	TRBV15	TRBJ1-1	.	TGTGCCACCAGCAGAAAGGGCACTGAAGCTTTCTTT	CATSRKGTEAFF
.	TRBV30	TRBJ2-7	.	TGTGCCTGGAGTGAAGACAGGCCCTCCTACGAGCAGTACTTC	CAWSEDRPSYEQYF
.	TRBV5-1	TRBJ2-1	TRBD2	TGCGCCAGCAGCACCGGACTAGCGGGGGGCCCAGAGGATGAGCAGTTCTTC	CASSTGLAGGPEDEQFF
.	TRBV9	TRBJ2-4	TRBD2	TGTGCCAGCAGGACCTTGACTAGCGGGGATACAAACATTCAGTACTTC	CASRTLTSGDTNIQYF
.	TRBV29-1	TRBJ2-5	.	TGCAGCGTCGCGGAGGGGTCCTACCAAGAGACCCAGTACTTC	CSVAEGSYQETQYF
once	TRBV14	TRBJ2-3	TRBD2	TGTGCCAGCAGCCAAGTCGGTCAGAGCGGGGGGGCCGCGAGCACAGATACGCAGTATTTT	CASSQVGQSGGAASTDTQYF
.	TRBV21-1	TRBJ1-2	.	TGTGCCAGCACCCTAAGCGATGTCCTTTATGGCTACACCTTC	CASTLSDVLYGYTF
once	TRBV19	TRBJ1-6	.	TGTGCCAGTAGTGAGTGGGATAATTCACCCCTCCACTTT	CASSEWDNSPLHF
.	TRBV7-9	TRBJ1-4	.	TGTGCCAGCAGCTCGCTCCCGGGGGGCTGGGATGAAAAACTGTTTTTT	CASSSLPGGWDEKLFF
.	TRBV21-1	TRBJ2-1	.	TGTGCCAGCAGCATGGGACAGCGGGAGCAGTTCTTC	CASSMGQREQFF
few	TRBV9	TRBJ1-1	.	TGTGCCAGCAGCTACGGGGGGGTGAACACTGAAGCTTTCTTT	CASSYGGVNTEAFF
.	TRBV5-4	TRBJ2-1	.	TGTGCCAGCCGCAGGCGCCAGGGGAAAAATGAGCAGTTCTTC	CASRRRQGKNEQFF
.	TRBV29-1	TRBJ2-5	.	TGCAGCGTTAGGACGTTGGCCATACGAGAGACCCAGTACTTC	CSVRTLAIRETQYF
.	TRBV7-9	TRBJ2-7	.	TGTGCCAGCAGCTCCGCCGGGGTCTGGGTCTACGAGCAGTACTTC	CASSSAGVWVYEQYF
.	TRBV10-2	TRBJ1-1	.	TGCGCCAGCAGTGAGACGGGGCTGGGGGAAGCTTTCTTT	CASSETGLGEAFF
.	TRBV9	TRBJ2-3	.	TGTGCCAGCAGGAATCAGATATCAGATACGCAGTATTTT	CASRNQISDTQYF
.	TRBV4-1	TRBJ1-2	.	TGCGCCAGCAGCCAATTAGGGTATGGCTACACCTTC	CASSQLGYGYTF
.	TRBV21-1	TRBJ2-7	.	TGTGCCAGCAGCCTCCGGGGACAGGGGGGAACCTACGAGCAGTACTTC	CASSLRGQGGTYEQYF
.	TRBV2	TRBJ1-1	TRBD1	TGTGCCAGCCCAGGGGGGATGAACACTGAAGCTTTCTTT	CASPGGMNTEAFF
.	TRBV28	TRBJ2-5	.	TGTGCCAGCAGTTTAGGGGGCCAAGAGACCCAGTACTTC	CASSLGGQETQYF
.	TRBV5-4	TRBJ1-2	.	TGTGCCAGCAGCTTGCCAGGGCCGGATGGCTACACCTTC	CASSLPGPDGYTF
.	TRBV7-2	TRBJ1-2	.	TGTGCCAGCAGCTTAGGGAGGGGCAACTATGGCTACACCTTC	CASSLGRGNYGYTF
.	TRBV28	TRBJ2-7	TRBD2	TGTGCCAGCAGTTTTGGGGGAGGGACGGTGGAGGACGAGCAGTACTTC	CASSFGGGTVEDEQYF